This T cell receptor beta chain was captured by sequencing in a study of shared clonotypes between healthy human individuals. CD45RO-negative cells were positively selected for CCR7, leaving out terminally differentiated effector memory CD45RA+ cells. Produced via immunoSEQ multiplex PCR; TCRdb's table is partial and in-frame only. The table shows more than 550,000 clones, with under 95% occurring only once. The sequenced sample was naive CD8+ T cells sorted from blood. This sequence was found in a man younger than 45 in good health.

CDR3 nucleotides: TGTGCCAGCAGGGATCCGGGACTAGCGGGAGTGGGAGGCGACACCGGGGAGCTGTTTTTT. Residues: CASRDPGLAGVGGDTGELFF. The V call is TRBV2, the J call TRBJ2-2; 14 bases match TRBD2. The CDR3 is made up of 20 amino acids. The junction had 15 bases not matched to a gene; V was cut back by 6 bases and J by 3 bases. Germline loops: CDR1 SNHLY, CDR2 FYNNEI.